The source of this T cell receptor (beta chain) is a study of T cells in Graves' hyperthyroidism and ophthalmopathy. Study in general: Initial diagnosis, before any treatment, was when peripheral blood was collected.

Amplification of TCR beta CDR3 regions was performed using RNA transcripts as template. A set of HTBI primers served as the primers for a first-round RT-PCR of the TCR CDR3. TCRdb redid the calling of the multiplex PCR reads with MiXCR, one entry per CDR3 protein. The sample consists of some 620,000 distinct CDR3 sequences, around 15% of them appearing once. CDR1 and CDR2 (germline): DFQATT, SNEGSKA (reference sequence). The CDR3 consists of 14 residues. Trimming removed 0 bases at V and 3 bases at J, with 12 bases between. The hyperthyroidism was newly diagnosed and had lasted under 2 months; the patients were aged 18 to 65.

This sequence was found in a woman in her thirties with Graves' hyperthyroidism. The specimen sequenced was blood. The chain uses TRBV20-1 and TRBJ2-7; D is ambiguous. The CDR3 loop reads CSARDPSRVYEQYF. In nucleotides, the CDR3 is TGCAGTGCTAGAGATCCTTCGCGTGTCTACGAGCAGTACTTC.